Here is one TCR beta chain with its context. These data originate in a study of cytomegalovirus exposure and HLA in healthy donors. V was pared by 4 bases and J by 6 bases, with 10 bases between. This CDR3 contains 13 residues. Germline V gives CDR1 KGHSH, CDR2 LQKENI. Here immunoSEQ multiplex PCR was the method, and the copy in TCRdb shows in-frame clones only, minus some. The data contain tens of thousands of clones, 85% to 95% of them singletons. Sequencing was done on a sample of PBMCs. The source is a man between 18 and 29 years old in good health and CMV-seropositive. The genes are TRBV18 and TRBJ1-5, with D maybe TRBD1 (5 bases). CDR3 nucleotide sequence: TGTGCCAGCTCACTCCCCGGGGGTCAGCCCCAGCATTTT. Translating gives CASSLPGGQPQHF.